This TCR beta chain came from a study of blood T cell repertoires in COVID-19. Study at large: Samples representing acute and convalescent COVID-19 were sourced from the United States, Italy and Spain. From T cells, B-cell-depleted T cells, or PBMCs came the material, which was cDNA or gDNA.

In the original workflow: Amplified reference gene primers provided the basis for estimating nucleated cell counts. Profiling relied on immunoSEQ multiplex PCR, and the TCRdb table lists in-frame clones only, not all of them. V, J and clone size were drawn from that table, and D and trimming were deduced from the DNA. The sample includes a few hundred thousand clones, roughly 90% seen only once; the top ten take 3%. Per germline, CDR1 KGHSY and CDR2 FQNENV. Germline trimming cut 4 bases from V and 4 bases from J; bases unmatched to any gene: 3. The CDR3 sequence is 14 residues long. The source material was peripheral blood. V and J are TRBV16 and TRBJ1-4; 7 nucleotides line up with TRBD1. The receptor was derived from a woman between 25 and 40 years old with active or convalescent COVID-19. The CDR3 loop reads CASSLRQGNEKLFF. The DNA for the CDR3 is TGTGCCAGCAGCCTGCGACAGGGTAATGAAAAACTGTTTTTT. Together with reference TRBV16 and TRBJ1-4, the CDR3 gives the full variable domain: GEEVAQTPKHLVRGEGQKAKLYCAPIKGHSYVFWYQQVLKNEFKFLISFQNENVFDETGMPKERFSAKCLPNSPCSLEIQATKLEDSAVYFCASSLRQGNEKLFFGSGTQLSVL.